This T cell receptor beta chain was profiled in a study of beta chain features in type 1 diabetes. Regarding the study as a whole: Insertions at VDJ junctions were less frequent in type 1 diabetes patients. These patients also deleted more nucleotides at the same junctions. Naive, central memory and Treg TCRB repertoires appeared more alike in patients than in healthy donors.

The study reverse transcribed the entire isolated RNA, so it sequenced expressed TCRB transcripts. The study sequenced naive, central memory and regulatory T cell samples to an average of about 4 million reads. Sequencing used immunoSEQ multiplex PCR; TCRdb keeps in-frame clones, though not all of them. In the table there are 120,000 to 150,000 clones, 10% of which are singletons. Details on this clone: The antigen remains undetermined.

Via CD45RO/CCR7/CD25/CD127/CD95/CD27, cells of the CD4+ naive, central memory, regulatory and stem cell-like memory subsets were sorted. Per germline, CDR1 MNHNY and CDR2 SVGAGI (reference sequence). V dropped 6 bases and J dropped 4; count of bases not matched to a gene: 13. The CDR3 loop spans 16 amino acids. The TCR was taken from a young man in good health. This chain uses TRBV6-6 with TRBJ1-2; 8 bases are shared with TRBD1. Material for sequencing was naive CD4+ T cells from blood. Here the CDR3 DNA reads TGTGCCAGCAGCCGTGGGGACAGGCGCTACACCTATGGCTACACCTTC. This gives the protein CASSRGDRRYTYGYTF.